This passage covers 7 T cell receptor beta chains from one sample sequenced in a study of T cell clonality in common variable immunodeficiency. General study findings and limits: Fewer deletions and N-nucleotide insertions were reportedly seen in common variable immunodeficiency TCR beta sequences.

These receptors have no known antigen. Assay used: immunoSEQ multiplex PCR; TCRdb lists only in-frame clones, some missing. The sample presents approximately 29,000 clones, none singletons. Sequencing was done on a sample of peripheral blood mononuclear cells. The receptors were gathered from a human donor with common variable immunodeficiency.

As concerns this clone: The CDR3 extends 3 residues past the end of the read, so its final part is completed from the germline J gene. Other DNA sequences in the sample encode the same CDR3. The chain couples TRBV19 to TRBJ2-6; 12 positions match TRBD1. The CDR3 covers 18 residues. CDR1 is LNHDA and CDR2 is SQIVND in the germline V gene (reference sequence). With 4 bases clipped from V and 4 bases from J, the junction kept 8 bases outside the gene matches. The sequenced part of the CDR3 DNA is TGTGCCAGTAGTACGGGGGGACAGGGGGCGGGGGGGGCCAACGTC. This sequence encodes CASSTGGQGAGGANV. The CDR3 in its entirety is CASSTGGQGAGGANVLTF.

This clone was seen a few times. The read falls 3 residues short of the CDR3 end, and the missing part is taken from the germline J gene. The chain recombines TRBV11-1 with TRBJ2-5; 11 nucleotides agree with TRBD2. J was trimmed by 1 base and V by 10 bases; bases with no gene match: 2. The CDR3 contains 13 residues. The germline V gene encodes CDR1 SGHAT and CDR2 FQDESV (reference sequence). CDR3 protein: CAITSGSQETQYF. The covered CDR3 bases are TGTGCCATCACTAGCGGGAGCCAAGAGACC.

The table lists this clone with a few counts. The read stops 3 residues short of the end of the CDR3; the missing end is completed from the germline J gene. The V call is TRBV2, the J call TRBJ1-1; no definite D call. Per germline, CDR1 SNHLY and CDR2 FYNNEI. This CDR3 has 15 residues. The ends were cut back, 2 bases at V and 1 base at J, with 11 bases in the middle. The CDR3 bases that were read are TGTGCCAGCAGTGAACCTTACAGACAGAACACTGAA. Translating gives CASSEPYRQNTE. From start to end, the CDR3 is CASSEPYRQNTEAFF.

This clone was seen many times. The read is 3 residues too short to cover the CDR3 end, so that end is filled in from the germline J gene. The chain links TRBV20-1 to TRBJ1-4; D may be TRBD1 (5 bases). Trimming cost V 6 bases and J 2 bases, with 7 bases left between them. The CDR3 has 12 residues. The germline V gene has CDR1 DFQATT and CDR2 SNEGSKA (reference sequence). The part of the CDR3 DNA that was read is TGCAGTGCCAGGGTGACTAATGAAAAA. Protein: CSARVTNEK. The full CDR3 reads CSARVTNEKLFF.

This clone came up many times. The observed sequence ends 3 residues before the CDR3 terminus, with the missing tail filled in from the germline J gene. The chain couples TRBV2 to TRBJ2-1; 9 bases fit TRBD2. The J segment lost 8 bases and the V segment lost 4 bases, leaving 9 bases of the junction unmatched. Germline CDR1 reads SNHLY; CDR2 reads FYNNEI. The CDR3 loop spans 15 amino acids. The DNA read from the CDR3 is TGTGCCAGCAGTGTGTCCGGCGGGAGGGCCCATGAG. It is translated as CASSVSGGRAHE. The entire CDR3 protein reads CASSVSGGRAHEQFF.

This clone was seen a few times. The read ends 3 residues early relative to the CDR3; the germline J gene fills the gap. V gene TRBV20-1 combines with J gene TRBJ2-7, with 7 bases that match TRBD2. V lost 5 bases and J lost 0; bases outside the gene matches: 1. This CDR3 has 12 residues. The germline gives CDR1 DFQATT, CDR2 SNEGSKA (reference sequence). The part of the CDR3 DNA that was read is TGCAGTGCTCGGACTAGCTCCTACGAG. As protein: CSARTSSYE. The complete CDR3 reads CSARTSSYEQYF.

The sample holds many counts of this clone. The read ends 3 residues shy of where the CDR3 ends; the end is completed using the germline J gene. The chain uses TRBV6-2 or TRBV6-3 and TRBJ1-2, with D perhaps TRBD1 (6 bases). This CDR3 has 13 residues. Trimming shortened V by 2 bases and J by 5 bases, and 9 bases separated the two germline ends. Germline lookup yields CDR1 MNHEY and CDR2 SVGEGT. The CDR3 reads CASSYNRAYGYTF. The sequenced CDR3 bases are TGTGCCAGCAGTTACAACAGGGCTTATGGC.